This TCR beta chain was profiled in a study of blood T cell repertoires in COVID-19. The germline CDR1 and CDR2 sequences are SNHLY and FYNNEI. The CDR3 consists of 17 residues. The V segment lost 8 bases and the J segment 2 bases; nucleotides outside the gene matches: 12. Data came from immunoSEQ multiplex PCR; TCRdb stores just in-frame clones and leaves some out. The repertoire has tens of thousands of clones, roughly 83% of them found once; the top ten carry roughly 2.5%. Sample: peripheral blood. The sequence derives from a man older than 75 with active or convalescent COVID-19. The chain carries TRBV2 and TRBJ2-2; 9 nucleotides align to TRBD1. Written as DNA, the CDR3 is TGTGCCAGCTCATCAGGGAGGACAGGGGCAAACACCGGGGAGCTGTTTTTT. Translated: CASSSGRTGANTGELFF.